This T cell receptor (beta chain) was identified during a study of T cell responses to AZD1222 COVID-19 vaccine. Points from the study as a whole: Donors were mostly white British, more females; clonal diversity possibly underestimated. Spike as a whole was targeted by vaccine-associated CD4 TCRs, dominant at 160-218 and 743-854. Spike-specific TCR breadth and depth were elevated following two AZD1222 doses.

Some clones are missing from TCRdb's copy, which holds only in-frame ones; the method was immunoSEQ multiplex PCR. The sample lists 150,000 to 200,000 clones, 85% to 90% occurring once. In regard to this clone: The antigen remains unidentified.

Material: peripheral blood, obtained on day 0 of AZD1222 vaccination. The TCR originated in an adult in good health.

The CDR3 DNA follows: TGTGCCAGTAGTATCCAGAAAAATCAGCCCCAGCATTTT. It yields the protein CASSIQKNQPQHF. V usage is TRBV19 and J usage is TRBJ1-5; no clear D gene. This CDR3 comprises 13 residues. Between the trimmed V and J ends, which lost 3 bases and 4 bases, there was a span of 7 bases. CDR1 LNHDA and CDR2 SQIVND come from the germline V gene (reference sequence).